The subject of this entry is one T cell receptor (beta chain). These data are taken from a study of blood T cell repertoires in COVID-19. Overall study context: Sites in the United States, Italy and Spain provided acute and convalescent COVID-19 samples. PBMCs, B-cell-depleted T cells, or T cells were the source of the cDNA or gDNA that made up the material.

Losses at the gene ends were 1 base for V and 5 bases for J; bases not matched to a gene: 11. The CDR3 has 17 residues. Germline V CDR1 and CDR2: MNHNS, SASEGT. TCRdb's table, derived via immunoSEQ multiplex PCR, lists solely in-frame clones and lacks some. The data hold roughly 200,000 clones, with 70% to 90% observed a single time. The sequence was collected from a man aged 60-69 years with acute or convalescent COVID-19. The chain recombines TRBV6-1 with TRBJ1-2, with 9 bases fitting TRBD1. Sequencing was carried out using peripheral blood. CDR3 residues: CASSEEFDRGMGYGYTF. The CDR3 DNA sequence: TGTGCCAGCAGTGAAGAGTTCGACAGGGGGATGGGGTATGGCTACACCTTC.